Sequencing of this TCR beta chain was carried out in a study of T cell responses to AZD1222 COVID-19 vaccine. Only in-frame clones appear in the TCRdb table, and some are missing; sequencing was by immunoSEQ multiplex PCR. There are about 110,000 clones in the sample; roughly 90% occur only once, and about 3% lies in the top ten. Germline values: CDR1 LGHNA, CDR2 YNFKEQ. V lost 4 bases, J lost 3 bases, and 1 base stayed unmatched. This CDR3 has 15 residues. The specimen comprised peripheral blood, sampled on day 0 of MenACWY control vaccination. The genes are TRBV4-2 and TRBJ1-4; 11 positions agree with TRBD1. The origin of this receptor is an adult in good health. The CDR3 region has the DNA TGTGCCAGCAGCCGGGGACAGGGGGCTAATGAAAAACTGTTTTTT. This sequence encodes CASSRGQGANEKLFF.